A selection of T cell receptor beta chains follows, all from one sample in a study of CD8+ T cells in alopecia areata. Clones were sequenced by immunoSEQ multiplex PCR, and TCRdb holds only the in-frame ones, with some missing. The sample holds around 97,000 clones, approximately 84% seen once. The sequencing here drew on CD8+ T cells sorted from blood, taken at week 34, from a patient treated with tofacitinib. These receptors all come from a human donor with alopecia areata. The CDR3 runs from the conserved cysteine through the conserved F or W. Each record gives: D gene, V gene, clone size, J gene, CDR3 protein, CDR3 DNA. D genes are given only for firm matches. A clone size is listed for some rows: how often the clone was seen (once, few, many), or a class if it is expanded.

-	TRBV30	once	TRBJ2-7	CAWSVGPGARFFAHEQYF	TGTGCCTGGAGTGTCGGACCCGGGGCACGTTTTTTCGCCCACGAGCAGTACTTC
TRBD1	TRBV5-6	-	TRBJ2-6	CASSLTGVLSGANVLTF	TGTGCCAGCAGCCTGACAGGGGTTCTGTCTGGGGCCAACGTCCTGACTTTC
TRBD1	TRBV29-1	-	TRBJ1-2	CSVDTGTGVFGGYTF	TGCAGCGTTGATACCGGGACAGGGGTATTTGGTGGCTACACCTTC
-	TRBV29-1	-	TRBJ2-7	CSAEGNYYEQYF	TGCAGCGCCGAGGGCAACTACTACGAGCAGTACTTC
TRBD2	TRBV7-6	-	TRBJ2-2	CASSLEASGTKELFF	TGTGCCAGCAGCTTAGAGGCTAGCGGCACGAAGGAGCTGTTTTTT
TRBD1	TRBV29-1	once	TRBJ2-1	CSVDWDRGSGEQFF	TGCAGCGTTGATTGGGACAGGGGCTCGGGTGAGCAGTTCTTC
-	TRBV5-1	-	TRBJ2-1	CASSLQNNEQFF	TGCGCCAGCAGCTTGCAGAACAATGAGCAGTTCTTC
-	TRBV7-2	once	TRBJ1-4	CASSRQLTNEKLFF	TGTGCCAGCAGCCGACAGCTAACTAATGAAAAACTGTTTTTT
TRBD1	TRBV29-1	-	TRBJ2-7	CSVEDRQGRTYEQYF	TGCAGCGTTGAAGATCGACAGGGTCGAACCTACGAGCAGTACTTC
-	TRBV12-5	-	TRBJ2-1	CASGLGTVKGNEQFF	TGTGCTAGTGGCCTAGGGACGGTTAAAGGTAATGAGCAGTTCTTC
TRBD1	TRBV29-1	-	TRBJ2-7	CSATGAQVEQYF	TGCAGCGCGACAGGGGCGCAAGTCGAGCAGTACTTC
-	TRBV27	-	TRBJ2-3	CASSLWGVSTDTQYF	TGTGCCAGCAGTTTGTGGGGGGTTAGCACAGATACGCAGTATTTT
TRBD2	TRBV5-4	few	TRBJ2-7	CASRAGTSYEQYF	TGTGCCAGCAGGGCCGGGACTAGCTACGAGCAGTACTTC
TRBD1	TRBV29-1	-	TRBJ2-7	CSVEVRPGGPAYEQYF	TGCAGCGTTGAAGTCCGCCCAGGGGGCCCCGCCTACGAGCAGTACTTC
-	TRBV4-1	-	TRBJ2-1	CASSQEDSSSYNEQFF	TGCGCCAGCAGCCAAGAGGACTCGAGCTCCTACAATGAGCAGTTCTTC
TRBD2	TRBV7-2	-	TRBJ2-1	CASSLVGSGGADEQFF	TGTGCCAGCAGCTTAGTCGGTAGCGGGGGGGCAGATGAGCAGTTCTTC
-	TRBV6-1	-	TRBJ1-1	CASSDGGDTEAFF	TGTGCCAGCAGTGATGGAGGTGACACTGAAGCTTTCTTT
TRBD2	TRBV27	-	TRBJ2-1	CASSLKQTPSGSSYNEQFF	TGTGCCAGCAGCTTAAAGCAGACCCCTAGCGGGAGCTCCTACAATGAGCAGTTCTTC
TRBD1	TRBV27	once	TRBJ1-1	CASSPGTAEAFF	TGTGCCAGCAGTCCCGGGACAGCCGAAGCTTTCTTT
-	TRBV10-2	-	TRBJ2-3	CASSESPMTTDTQYF	TGCGCCAGCAGTGAGTCCCCTATGACCACAGATACGCAGTATTTT
-	TRBV29-1	-	TRBJ1-4	CSVDFEEKLFF	TGCAGCGTTGATTTCGAGGAAAAACTGTTTTTT
-	TRBV27	-	TRBJ2-1	CASSLSVGNEQFF	TGTGCCAGCAGTTTATCAGTCGGGAATGAGCAGTTCTTC
-	TRBV27	-	TRBJ1-4	CASSPITNEKLFF	TGTGCCAGCAGTCCCATAACTAATGAAAAACTGTTTTTT
-	TRBV7-8	once	TRBJ1-1	CASSARTVMNTEAFF	TGTGCCAGCAGCGCCCGGACAGTCATGAACACTGAAGCTTTCTTT
-	TRBV30	-	TRBJ2-3	CAWSPGTDTQYF	TGTGCCTGGAGCCCAGGCACAGATACGCAGTATTTT
TRBD1	TRBV10-3	-	TRBJ2-7	CASGGQGQDEQYF	TGTGCCTCAGGGGGACAGGGCCAGGACGAGCAGTACTTC
TRBD1	TRBV27	-	TRBJ1-2	CASRNTGGRNYGYTF	TGTGCCAGCAGGAATACAGGGGGCCGAAACTATGGCTACACCTTC
TRBD2	TRBV4-1	-	TRBJ2-1	CASSQPGLADNEQFF	TGCGCCAGCAGCCAACCGGGACTAGCGGACAATGAGCAGTTCTTC
TRBD2	TRBV2	-	TRBJ2-7	CASSHRTGTSSYEQYF	TGTGCCAGCAGTCATCGAACCGGGACTAGTTCCTACGAGCAGTACTTC
-	TRBV11-2	-	TRBJ2-1	CASRDNEQFF	TGTGCCAGTCGGGACAATGAGCAGTTCTTC
TRBD1	TRBV7-6	-	TRBJ1-1	CASTASGTGNTEAFF	TGTGCCAGCACTGCCTCCGGGACAGGGAACACTGAAGCTTTCTTT
TRBD1	TRBV4-1	-	TRBJ2-7	CASSQDGTGVKVEQYF	TGCGCCAGCAGCCAAGATGGGACAGGGGTAAAGGTCGAGCAGTACTTC
-	TRBV7-9	-	TRBJ2-7	CASSLVGTRSYEQYF	TGTGCCAGCAGCTTAGTAGGGACACGCTCCTACGAGCAGTACTTC
TRBD2	TRBV5-1	once	TRBJ2-7	CASSLDLAGGPEQYF	TGCGCCAGCAGCTTGGATCTAGCGGGAGGTCCCGAGCAGTACTTC
TRBD2	TRBV5-4	-	TRBJ2-1	CASSTTAGVSYNEQFF	TGTGCCAGCAGCACTACAGCGGGGGTTTCCTACAATGAGCAGTTCTTC
-	TRBV5-1	-	TRBJ2-7	CASSGGIEAAYEQYF	TGCGCCAGCAGCGGAGGGATTGAAGCCGCCTACGAGCAGTACTTC
-	TRBV29-1	-	TRBJ1-5	CSARFSNQPQHF	TGCAGCGCCAGATTTAGCAATCAGCCCCAGCATTTT
TRBD1	TRBV30	-	TRBJ1-5	CAMEQGYSNQPQHF	TGTGCCATGGAACAGGGGTATAGCAATCAGCCCCAGCATTTT
-	TRBV5-6	-	TRBJ2-2	CASSPGGDIRFTGELFF	TGTGCCAGCAGCCCAGGAGGGGACATCCGATTCACCGGGGAGCTGTTTTTT
TRBD2	TRBV5-1	-	TRBJ2-3	CASSLGTSGTATDTQYF	TGCGCCAGCAGCTTGGGGACTAGCGGCACTGCCACAGATACGCAGTATTTT
-	TRBV19	-	TRBJ2-5	CASSFTPQETQYF	TGTGCCAGTAGTTTCACACCGCAAGAGACCCAGTACTTC
-	TRBV9	-	TRBJ2-7	CASSVDLGSYEQYF	TGTGCCAGCAGCGTAGACTTGGGCTCCTACGAGCAGTACTTC
-	TRBV7-8	-	TRBJ2-3	CASTVTSTDTQYF	TGTGCCAGCACCGTGACTAGCACAGATACGCAGTATTTT
-	TRBV29-1	-	TRBJ2-2	CSVTDGLRGELFF	TGCAGCGTTACGGACGGATTAAGAGGGGAGCTGTTTTTT
-	TRBV29-1	-	TRBJ2-1	CSVEGTGSYNEQFF	TGCAGCGTTGAAGGGACTGGCTCCTACAATGAGCAGTTCTTC
-	TRBV7-2	-	TRBJ2-4	CASSLSRARQNIQYF	TGTGCCAGCAGCTTGTCACGAGCGCGCCAAAACATTCAGTACTTC
TRBD2	TRBV6-5	few	TRBJ2-1	CASGLAGGQNEQFF	TGTGCCAGCGGCCTAGCGGGGGGGCAAAATGAGCAGTTCTTC